The rows below give T cell receptor beta chains drawn from one sample of a study of shared clonotypes between healthy human individuals. Clones were read by immunoSEQ multiplex PCR, and TCRdb kept only the in-frame ones, dropping some. The sample contains some 680,000 clones, roughly 72% of which appear only once. Sequenced input: memory CD4+ T cells sorted from blood. Receptors originate from a woman aged 25 to 39 in good health. The CDR3 runs from the conserved cysteine through the conserved F or W. D genes are given only for firm matches. Size is omitted from some rows. Given values are once, few, many or a class for expanded clones.

CDR3: CASSDYHRGLADTQYF; DNA: TGTGCCAGCAGTGACTACCACAGGGGCTTGGCAGATACGCAGTATTTT; D: TRBD1; V: TRBV27; size: .; J: TRBJ2-3
CDR3: CASSSGFWVRDLTDTQYF; DNA: TGTGCCAGCAGCTCCGGTTTCTGGGTGCGGGACCTCACAGATACGCAGTATTTT; D: .; V: TRBV5-6; size: .; J: TRBJ2-3
CDR3: CASSVGLAGPTDTQYF; DNA: TGTGCCAGCAGCGTCGGACTAGCGGGACCCACAGATACGCAGTATTTT; D: TRBD2; V: TRBV7-3; size: .; J: TRBJ2-3
CDR3: CAWKAQGESYEQYF; DNA: TGTGCCTGGAAAGCACAGGGGGAAAGCTACGAGCAGTACTTC; D: TRBD1; V: TRBV30; size: .; J: TRBJ2-7
CDR3: CASSESIRRNSYEQYF; DNA: TGTGCCAGCAGTGAATCTATCAGGAGAAACTCCTACGAGCAGTACTTC; D: .; V: TRBV25-1; size: .; J: TRBJ2-7
CDR3: CASSEMGQTDTQYF; DNA: TGTGCCAGCAGTGAAATGGGACAGACAGATACGCAGTATTTT; D: TRBD1; V: TRBV6-1; size: .; J: TRBJ2-3
CDR3: CASSQGHLGQGTGELFF; DNA: TGCGCCAGCAGCCAGGGTCATCTGGGACAAGGCACCGGGGAGCTGTTTTTT; D: .; V: TRBV4-1; size: .; J: TRBJ2-2
CDR3: CASSQLGYEQYF; DNA: TGTGCCAGCAGCCAGCTAGGCTACGAGCAGTACTTC; D: .; V: TRBV7-2; size: .; J: TRBJ2-7
CDR3: CASSINYSNQPQHF; DNA: TGTGCCAGTAGTATTAACTATAGCAATCAGCCCCAGCATTTT; D: .; V: TRBV19; size: .; J: TRBJ1-5
CDR3: CASSIDGSSYNEQFF; DNA: TGTGCCAGCAGCATCGACGGGAGTTCCTACAATGAGCAGTTCTTC; D: .; V: TRBV9; size: .; J: TRBJ2-1
CDR3: CASSSGTGATGELFF; DNA: TGTGCCAGCAGCTCTGGGACAGGTGCCACCGGGGAGCTGTTTTTT; D: TRBD1; V: TRBV13; size: .; J: TRBJ2-2
CDR3: CASSLAGVAPMGDTQYF; DNA: TGTGCCAGCAGCTTAGCGGGGGTAGCGCCTATGGGAGATACGCAGTATTTT; D: .; V: TRBV7-9; size: .; J: TRBJ2-3
CDR3: CASSLGSGRFYEQYF; DNA: TGTGCCAGCAGTTTAGGGAGCGGGAGGTTCTACGAGCAGTACTTC; D: TRBD2; V: TRBV27; size: .; J: TRBJ2-7
CDR3: CASSSGGVGQPQHF; DNA: TGTGCCAGCAGCTCAGGGGGCGTGGGTCAGCCCCAGCATTTT; D: TRBD1; V: TRBV5-6; size: once; J: TRBJ1-5
CDR3: CASAVWSRGPRNTEAFF; DNA: TGTGCCAGCGCGGTTTGGTCCCGGGGTCCTAGGAACACTGAAGCTTTCTTT; D: .; V: TRBV28; size: few; J: TRBJ1-1
CDR3: CASSLGQGTTEAFF; DNA: TGTGCCAGCTCACTAGGACAGGGAACCACTGAAGCTTTCTTT; D: TRBD1; V: TRBV18; size: once; J: TRBJ1-1
CDR3: CASSSSGTRVSYEQYF; DNA: TGTGCCAGCAGTTCATCCGGGACTAGGGTCTCCTACGAGCAGTACTTC; D: TRBD2; V: TRBV28; size: few; J: TRBJ2-7
CDR3: CASSFPRGTEAFF; DNA: TGTGCCAGCAGTTTCCCCAGGGGAACTGAAGCTTTCTTT; D: .; V: TRBV28; size: .; J: TRBJ1-1
CDR3: CASSPRTGANTEAFF; DNA: TGTGCCAGCAGCCCAAGGACAGGGGCGAACACTGAAGCTTTCTTT; D: TRBD1; V: TRBV7-6; size: .; J: TRBJ1-1
CDR3: CASSLAPGQGAHGYTF; DNA: TGTGCCAGCAGCTTAGCCCCGGGACAGGGGGCGCATGGCTACACCTTC; D: TRBD1; V: TRBV11-2; size: .; J: TRBJ1-2
CDR3: CASSNRQGANYGYTF; DNA: TGTGCCAGTAGTAACCGACAGGGGGCTAACTATGGCTACACCTTC; D: TRBD1; V: TRBV19; size: .; J: TRBJ1-2
CDR3: CASSLVGNEQYF; DNA: TGTGCCAGCAGCTTAGTCGGTAACGAGCAGTACTTC; D: .; V: TRBV13; size: .; J: TRBJ2-7
CDR3: CAISRMEAYEQYF; DNA: TGTGCCATCAGCCGGATGGAGGCCTACGAGCAGTACTTC; D: .; V: TRBV10-3; size: .; J: TRBJ2-7
CDR3: CASRDSAGGRYEQYF; DNA: TGTGCCAGCAGGGATTCAGCGGGAGGGCGGTACGAGCAGTACTTC; D: TRBD2; V: TRBV6-5; size: .; J: TRBJ2-7
CDR3: CASSEVRENYGYTF; DNA: TGTGCCAGCAGTGAGGTGAGGGAGAACTATGGCTACACCTTC; D: .; V: TRBV6-1; size: .; J: TRBJ1-2